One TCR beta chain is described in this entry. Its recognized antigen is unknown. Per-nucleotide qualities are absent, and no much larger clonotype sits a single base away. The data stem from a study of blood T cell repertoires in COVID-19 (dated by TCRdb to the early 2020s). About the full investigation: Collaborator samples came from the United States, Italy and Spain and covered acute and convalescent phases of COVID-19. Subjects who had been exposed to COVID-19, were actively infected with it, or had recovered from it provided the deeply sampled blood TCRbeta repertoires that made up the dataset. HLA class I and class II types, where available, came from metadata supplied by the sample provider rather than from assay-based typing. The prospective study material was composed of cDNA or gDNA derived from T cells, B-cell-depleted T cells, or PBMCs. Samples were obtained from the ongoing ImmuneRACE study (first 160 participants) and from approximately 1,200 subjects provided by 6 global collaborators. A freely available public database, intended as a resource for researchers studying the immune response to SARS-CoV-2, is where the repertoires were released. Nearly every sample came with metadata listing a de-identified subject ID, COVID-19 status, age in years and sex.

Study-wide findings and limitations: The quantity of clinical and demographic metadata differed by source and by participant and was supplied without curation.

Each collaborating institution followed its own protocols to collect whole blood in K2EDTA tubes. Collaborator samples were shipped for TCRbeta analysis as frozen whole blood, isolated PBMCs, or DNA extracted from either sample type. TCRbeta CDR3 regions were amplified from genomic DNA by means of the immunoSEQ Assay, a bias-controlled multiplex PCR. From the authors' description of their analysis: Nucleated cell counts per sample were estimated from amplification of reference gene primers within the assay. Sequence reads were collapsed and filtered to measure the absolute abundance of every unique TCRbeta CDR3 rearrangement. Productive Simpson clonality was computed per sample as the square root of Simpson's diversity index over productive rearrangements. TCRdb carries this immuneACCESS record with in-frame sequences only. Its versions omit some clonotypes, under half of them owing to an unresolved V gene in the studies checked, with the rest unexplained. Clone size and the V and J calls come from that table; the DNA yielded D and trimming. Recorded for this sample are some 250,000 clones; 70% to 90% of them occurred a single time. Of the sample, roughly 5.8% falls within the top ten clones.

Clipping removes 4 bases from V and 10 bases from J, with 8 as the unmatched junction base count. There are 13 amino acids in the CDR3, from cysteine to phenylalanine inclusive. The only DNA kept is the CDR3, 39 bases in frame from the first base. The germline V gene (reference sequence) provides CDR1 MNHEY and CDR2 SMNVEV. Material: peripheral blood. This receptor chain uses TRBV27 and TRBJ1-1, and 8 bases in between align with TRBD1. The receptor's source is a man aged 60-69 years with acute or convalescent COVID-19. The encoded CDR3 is CASSYPGQVRAFF. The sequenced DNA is TGTGCCAGCAGTTACCCGGGACAGGTTCGAGCTTTCTTT.